This TCR beta chain was captured by sequencing in a study of T cell repertoires in cytomegalovirus infection. Study outcomes and limitations: Carriers of CMV plus the relevant HLA were identified by cumulative public TCR beta family frequency. The ex vivo response was dominated by HLA-C-restricted CMV-specific TCR beta clonotypes.

This clonotype was detected only a few times. Its antigen is as yet unknown. Trimming took off 0 bases at V and 7 bases at J, with 13 bases between the two ends. CDR3 length equals 14 residues. Germline V gene lookup returns CDR1 SGHVS and CDR2 FQNEAQ. MiXCR was run by TCRdb on the reads, yielding one entry per CDR3 protein. The top ten clones hold roughly 14% of a sample with about 350,000 distinct CDR3 sequences, about 35% of them seen once. This TCR came from a human donor in good health (CMV status not recorded). Some clones in this sample may be carry-over from other donors' samples. The sequenced sample was cultured PBMCs, obtained from culture after CMV antigen stimulation. V and J are TRBV7-8 and TRBJ2-7; possible D gene TRBD2, 6 bases. The CDR3 loop is CASSLAIPGGEQYF. In nucleotides, the CDR3 is TGTGCCAGCAGCTTAGCGATCCCCGGGGGTGAGCAGTACTTC.